The 12 T cell receptor beta chains in this list originate from one sample, sequenced in a study of blood T cell repertoires in COVID-19. Repertoires were generated with immunoSEQ multiplex PCR, while TCRdb's copy carries only in-frame clones and drops some. The sample has some 220,000 clones, approximately 85% seen once; the top ten hold 5.1%. The source material was peripheral blood. The receptors stem from a man aged 45-60 years with COVID-19, enrolled during active disease.

This chain connects TRBV7-9 to TRBJ2-7; 11 bases fit TRBD1. The CDR3 spans 16 residues. Germline trimming cut 3 bases from V and 1 base from J; bases unmatched to any gene: 5. From germline, CDR1 is SEHNR and CDR2 FQNEAQ (reference sequence). The CDR3 protein is CASSLPGTGGSYEQYF. The CDR3 DNA sequence: TGTGCCAGCAGCTTGCCCGGGACAGGGGGGTCCTACGAGCAGTACTTC.

This clone was detected only once. The chain employs TRBV15 and TRBJ2-7; no clear D gene. The V gene's germline CDR1 is LNHNV and CDR2 YYDKDF (reference sequence). CDR3 size: 13 residues. The V and J ends lost 0 bases and 3 bases respectively, with 6 bases between them. CDR3 in DNA: TGTGCCACCAGCAGAGACCAACACTACGAGCAGTACTTC. Its protein is CATSRDQHYEQYF.

J is TRBJ2-7 and V is TRBV7-9; 9 positions agree with TRBD1. The V segment lost 3 bases and the J segment 2 bases; nucleotides outside the gene matches: 2. The CDR3 extends over 14 amino acids. Germline assignment: CDR1 SEHNR and CDR2 FQNEAQ (reference sequence). In nucleotides, the CDR3 is TGTGCCAGCAGCTTGACAGGGGGAACCTACGAGCAGTACTTC. The encoded protein is CASSLTGGTYEQYF. Looking up the rest from reference TRBV7-9 and TRBJ2-7 gives the full variable domain: DTGVSQNPRHKITKRGQNVTFRCDPISEHNRLYWYRQTLGQGPEFLTYFQNEAQLEKSRLLSDRFSAERPKGSFSTLEIQRTEQGDSAMYLCASSLTGGTYEQYFGPGTRLTVT.

This clone was seen a handful of times. This CDR3 is CASVSRSYEQYF. CDR3 coding DNA: TGTGCCAGCGTCTCTAGATCCTACGAGCAGTACTTC. V usage is TRBV6-6 and J usage is TRBJ2-7; D is undetermined. Germline V gives CDR1 MNHNY, CDR2 SVGAGI (reference sequence). The CDR3 has 12 residues. Trimming removed 8 bases from V and 1 base from J, with 9 bases in between.

The V gene is TRBV6-2 or TRBV6-3, the J gene TRBJ2-7; 10 nucleotides align to TRBD1. The ends lost 5 bases at V and 6 bases at J; junction bases unmatched: 16. The CDR3 consists of 17 residues. CDR1 and CDR2 (germline): MNHEY, SVGEGT. In DNA, the CDR3 is TGTGCCAGCAGTAGCCCTAGGACCGACAGGGGGCAAGGCGAGCAGTACTTC. It is translated as CASSSPRTDRGQGEQYF.

The chain links TRBV11-3 to TRBJ2-1; TRBD2 agrees at 10 bases. V was clipped by 5 bases and J by 6 bases; unmatched bases: 13. This CDR3 has 17 amino acids. Germline CDR1 and CDR2: SGHNT and YENEEA. The CDR3 coding sequence is TGTGCCAGCAGCCCAGGAGGGGGTAGCGGGGGGTCCAATGAGCAGTTCTTC. It yields the protein CASSPGGGSGGSNEQFF.

V and J are TRBV7-2 and TRBJ2-5; weak D call: TRBD1 (5 bases). V was cut by 0 bases and J by 5 bases, with 10 bases left in between. From germline, CDR1 is SGHTA and CDR2 FQGNSA. This CDR3 region has 14 residues. The CDR3 coding sequence is TGTGCCAGCAGCTTAGCTTGGGGCCGGGAGACCCAGTACTTC. Protein sequence: CASSLAWGRETQYF.

The CDR3 spells CASSLNPGEGNTIYF. The CDR3 DNA sequence: TGTGCCAGCAGCTTAAACCCAGGGGAAGGAAACACCATATATTTT. V is TRBV7-8 and J is TRBJ1-3; D may be TRBD1 (6 bases). Trimming pared 2 bases from V and 4 bases from J, leaving 12 bases between. The CDR3 totals 15 residues. The germline gives CDR1 SGHVS, CDR2 FQNEAQ. Full variable domain (rest looked up from reference TRBV7-8 and TRBJ1-3): GAGVSQSPRYKVAKRGQDVALRCDPISGHVSLFWYQQALGQGPEFLTYFQNEAQLDKSGLPSDRFFAERPEGSVSTLKIQRTQQEDSAVYLCASSLNPGEGNTIYFGEGSWLTVV.

The chain has TRBV7-2 and TRBJ1-2, with D maybe TRBD1 (6 bases). Germline-derived CDR1 and CDR2 are SGHTA and FQGNSA. This CDR3 region has 13 residues. V dropped 4 bases and J dropped 6 bases, with 12 bases sitting between them. CDR3 DNA sequence: TGTGCCAGCAGCTCACAGGGAGGGGATGGCTACACCTTC. Its protein product is CASSSQGGDGYTF.

The V and J genes are TRBV19 and TRBJ1-5, with TRBD1 matching 8 bases. Germline values: CDR1 LNHDA, CDR2 SQIVND (reference sequence). CDR3 size: 16 residues. V shed 4 bases, J shed 3 bases, and the junction held 8 bases outside the gene matches. The CDR3 DNA reads TGTGCCAGTAGTAACTCCGACAGGGGCAACAATCAGCCCCAGCATTTT. Its translation is CASSNSDRGNNQPQHF.

Notes on this clone: The same CDR3 is also encoded by other DNA sequences in this sample. V is TRBV19 and J is TRBJ1-5; no clear D. Per the germline V gene, CDR1 is LNHDA and CDR2 is SQIVND (reference sequence). Trimming stripped 4 bases from V and 0 bases from J, with 7 bases between. This CDR3 has 14 residues. The chain's CDR3 is CASSTDYSNQPQHF. CDR3 coding DNA: TGTGCCAGTAGTACAGACTATAGCAATCAGCCCCAGCATTTT.

The chain carries TRBV19 and TRBJ2-1; 10 bases are shared with TRBD2. The CDR3 loop spans 15 amino acids. The junction had 2 bases not matched to a gene; V was cut back by 0 bases and J by 6 bases. From germline, CDR1 is LNHDA and CDR2 SQIVND (reference sequence). The CDR3 DNA sequence: TGTGCCAGTAGTATAGAGAGCGGGGGGGCCAATGAGCAGTTCTTC. The encoded protein is CASSIESGGANEQFF.